Detailed here is one T cell receptor (beta chain). As yet, its antigen is unknown. The record originates from a study of shared clonotypes between healthy human individuals. Findings and caveats of the study: As a rule, naive subsets had a larger estimated richness than memory subsets.

Original methodology: ImmunoSEQ output held junction-only sequences without quality scores, so filtering differed. Sequencing was performed with immunoSEQ multiplex PCR; in TCRdb, only in-frame clones are kept and a portion is missing. That table is the source of V, J and clone size, and D and trimming were worked out from the DNA. Here the sample spans 2,100,000 or so clones, approximately 95% being singletons. The CDR3 consists of 12 residues. V was cut by 5 bases and J by 4 bases, with 7 bases left in between. CDR1 and CDR2 (germline): MNHEY, SVGAGI. HIV-negative, healthy adults without recent acute infections or vaccinations were the donors.

J is TRBJ2-3 and V is TRBV6-5; no firm D call. Sample: naive CD4+ T cells sorted from blood. Documented subset: CD45RA+ positively selected. The source is a man between 18 and 35 years old in good health. CDR3 in DNA: TGTGCCAGCAGTACGACACCAGATACGCAGTATTTT. It codes for CASSTTPDTQYF.